This T cell receptor beta chain is from a study of blood T cell repertoires in COVID-19. Looking at the study overall: Material from acute and convalescent COVID-19 was sourced from the United States, Italy and Spain. The analysed material was cDNA or gDNA that came from T cells, B-cell-depleted T cells, or PBMCs.

Participants came from roughly 24 US areas, aged about 18 to 95 years. This clone was detected only once. Study processing details: Counts of nucleated cells, estimated from reference gene primer amplification, were obtained. This table comes from immunoSEQ multiplex PCR, and its TCRdb copy is limited to in-frame clones, with some not included. The V and J calls and clone size were taken over from that table, and D and trimming were inferred from the DNA. The repertoire holds 300,000 to 400,000 clones, 85% seen once, with 1.5% to 2% in the top ten. The receptor was isolated from a woman under 40 who had been exposed to COVID-19. What was sequenced was PBMCs or T cells enriched from blood (not recorded which).

CDR3 bases: TGTGCCAGCAGCTTACTGGCTAGCGGATCTGACGAGCAGTACTTC. This sequence encodes CASSLLASGSDEQYF. This chain links TRBV7-9 with TRBJ2-7; 7 bases are shared with TRBD2. In germline, CDR1 is SEHNR, CDR2 FQNEAQ (reference sequence). CDR3 size: 15 residues. V was pared by 2 bases and J by 5 bases, with 9 bases of the junction left unmatched.